This is a list of T cell receptor beta chains from one sample in a study of T-cell reconstitution after alpha-beta-depleted transplantation in children. MiXCR was run by TCRdb on the PCR reads, yielding one entry per CDR3 protein. The sample yields some 500,000 distinct CDR3 sequences, around 20% seen once. The specimen comprised PBMCs from the stem cell graft donor, sampled from the stem cell graft. The source of these receptors is a human donor who donated a stem cell graft to a child with acute lymphoblastic leukemia. Both conserved end residues are part of each CDR3. Each record gives: J gene, D gene, V gene, clone size, CDR3 DNA, CDR3 protein. D genes are given only for firm matches. Only some rows state a clone size, as once, few, many or a class for expanded clones.

j_call: TRBJ2-3
d_call: -
v_call: TRBV9
clone_size: few
cdr3_nt: TGTGCCAGCAGCGTAGAAGGGGGACCACCCACAGATACGCAGTATTTT
cdr3_aa: CASSVEGGPPTDTQYF

j_call: TRBJ1-4
d_call: -
v_call: TRBV5-1
clone_size: few
cdr3_nt: TGCGCCAGCAGCCGTCGATACGGACCGAATGAAAAACTGTTTTTT
cdr3_aa: CASSRRYGPNEKLFF

j_call: TRBJ2-2
d_call: -
v_call: TRBV5-1
clone_size: -
cdr3_nt: TGCGCCAGCAGCTTAGGGGCGGCGGTAAACACCGGGGAGCTGTTTTTT
cdr3_aa: CASSLGAAVNTGELFF

j_call: TRBJ2-1
d_call: -
v_call: TRBV5-1
clone_size: many
cdr3_nt: TGCGCCAGCAGTCTCTCCTACAATGAGCAGTTCTTC
cdr3_aa: CASSLSYNEQFF

j_call: TRBJ2-5
d_call: TRBD2
v_call: TRBV5-1
clone_size: few
cdr3_nt: TGCGCCAGCAGCTTAGAAGGACTAGCGGATCAAGAGACCCAGTACTTC
cdr3_aa: CASSLEGLADQETQYF

j_call: TRBJ2-7
d_call: TRBD1
v_call: TRBV5-1
clone_size: few
cdr3_nt: TGCGCCAGCAGCTTCGGGACAGGGAGAGCCGACGAGCAGTACTTC
cdr3_aa: CASSFGTGRADEQYF

j_call: TRBJ2-5
d_call: -
v_call: TRBV6-1
clone_size: few
cdr3_nt: TGTGCCAGCAGTCCCGCGGCGGGGGCCGGAGAGACCCAGTACTTC
cdr3_aa: CASSPAAGAGETQYF

j_call: TRBJ2-5
d_call: TRBD1
v_call: TRBV5-1
clone_size: few
cdr3_nt: TGCGCCAGCAGCACCTGGACAGGGTTTGCGGAGACCCAGTACTTC
cdr3_aa: CASSTWTGFAETQYF

j_call: TRBJ2-5
d_call: -
v_call: TRBV7-2
clone_size: few
cdr3_nt: TGTGCCAGCAGCTTATTACCGGGGGAAGAGACCCAGTACTTC
cdr3_aa: CASSLLPGEETQYF

j_call: TRBJ1-1
d_call: -
v_call: TRBV27
clone_size: few
cdr3_nt: TGTGCCAGCAGTTTATCGGGCGGCCACACTGAAGCTTTCTTT
cdr3_aa: CASSLSGGHTEAFF

j_call: TRBJ2-7
d_call: -
v_call: TRBV25-1
clone_size: -
cdr3_nt: TGTGCCAGCAGTGAAATCGGCAGCTTCTACGAGCAGTACTTC
cdr3_aa: CASSEIGSFYEQYF

j_call: TRBJ1-1
d_call: TRBD1
v_call: TRBV10-3
clone_size: -
cdr3_nt: TGTGCCATCAGTAATCGCGACAGGGACCCTGAAGCTTTCTTT
cdr3_aa: CAISNRDRDPEAFF

j_call: TRBJ1-6
d_call: -
v_call: TRBV12-3/TRBV12-4
clone_size: -
cdr3_nt: TGTGCCAGCAGTCCAACAGGTCTTCGATCACCCCTCCACTTT
cdr3_aa: CASSPTGLRSPLHF

j_call: TRBJ2-1
d_call: -
v_call: TRBV4-2
clone_size: -
cdr3_nt: TGTGCCAGCAGCCAAGATAATGGCGGCAATGAGCAGTTCTTC
cdr3_aa: CASSQDNGGNEQFF

j_call: TRBJ1-4
d_call: TRBD1
v_call: TRBV9
clone_size: few
cdr3_nt: TGTGCCAGCAGCGCGTCCGGGACAGGCTATGAAAAACTGTTTTTT
cdr3_aa: CASSASGTGYEKLFF

j_call: TRBJ1-6
d_call: -
v_call: TRBV18
clone_size: -
cdr3_nt: TGTGCCAGCTCACCAAGGGGTCCGGAGGCCCCCCTCCACTTT
cdr3_aa: CASSPRGPEAPLHF

j_call: TRBJ2-1
d_call: -
v_call: TRBV9
clone_size: -
cdr3_nt: TGTGCCAGCAGCCTGACTCGCGATGAGCACTTCTTC
cdr3_aa: CASSLTRDEHFF

j_call: TRBJ2-1
d_call: TRBD1
v_call: TRBV6-5
clone_size: -
cdr3_nt: TGTGCCAGCAGTTACGGCGGGACAGGGTCAATCTACAATGAGCAGTTCTTC
cdr3_aa: CASSYGGTGSIYNEQFF

j_call: TRBJ1-1
d_call: -
v_call: TRBV5-1
clone_size: -
cdr3_nt: TGCGCCAGCAGCTTGGCGGTGGGGCCCACTGAAGCTTTCTTT
cdr3_aa: CASSLAVGPTEAFF

j_call: TRBJ2-7
d_call: TRBD1
v_call: TRBV7-2
clone_size: -
cdr3_nt: TGTGCCAGCAGCACACGGACAGGGGTTCCCCACGAGCAGTACTTC
cdr3_aa: CASSTRTGVPHEQYF

j_call: TRBJ2-2
d_call: -
v_call: TRBV2
clone_size: few
cdr3_nt: TGTGCCACCTCCGGGTTTGGGTCCGGGGAGCTGTTTTTT
cdr3_aa: CATSGFGSGELFF

j_call: TRBJ1-1
d_call: -
v_call: TRBV7-9
clone_size: -
cdr3_nt: TGTGCCAGCAGCTACTTGGGATACACGGACACTGAAGCTTTCTTT
cdr3_aa: CASSYLGYTDTEAFF

j_call: TRBJ2-3
d_call: TRBD2
v_call: TRBV3-1
clone_size: few
cdr3_nt: TGTGCCAGCAGCCAGCTTACCGGGGGGGTCACAGATACGCAGTATTTT
cdr3_aa: CASSQLTGGVTDTQYF

j_call: TRBJ2-3
d_call: TRBD2
v_call: TRBV4-1
clone_size: -
cdr3_nt: TGCGCCAGCAGGCATACTAGCGGGAGGGGTTTCGGCACAGATACGCAGTATTTT
cdr3_aa: CASRHTSGRGFGTDTQYF

j_call: TRBJ2-2
d_call: -
v_call: TRBV14
clone_size: -
cdr3_nt: TGTGCCAGCAGCCAAGCCCGATCCGGGGAGCTGTTTTTT
cdr3_aa: CASSQARSGELFF

j_call: TRBJ2-7
d_call: -
v_call: TRBV14
clone_size: -
cdr3_nt: TGTGCCAGCAGCCTCCCAGGGAAACGTAGTTACGAGCAGTACTTC
cdr3_aa: CASSLPGKRSYEQYF

j_call: TRBJ2-7
d_call: TRBD2
v_call: TRBV5-1
clone_size: -
cdr3_nt: TGCGCCAGCAAGCTAGCGGGAACCTACGAGCAGTACTTC
cdr3_aa: CASKLAGTYEQYF

j_call: TRBJ2-1
d_call: TRBD2
v_call: TRBV5-1
clone_size: -
cdr3_nt: TGCGCCAGCAGCGATGTAGCGGGAGGTATCAATGAGCAGTTCTTC
cdr3_aa: CASSDVAGGINEQFF

j_call: TRBJ2-5
d_call: TRBD2
v_call: TRBV20-1
clone_size: -
cdr3_nt: TGCAGTGCTACTCCGGGACTAGCGGGTACGAGTCAAGAGACCCAGTACTTC
cdr3_aa: CSATPGLAGTSQETQYF

j_call: TRBJ2-1
d_call: TRBD2
v_call: TRBV12-3/TRBV12-4
clone_size: -
cdr3_nt: TGTGCCAGCAGTCCAGCTTTATTTCTAGCGGGCCATCTCAATGAGCAGTTCTTC
cdr3_aa: CASSPALFLAGHLNEQFF

j_call: TRBJ2-5
d_call: -
v_call: TRBV20-1
clone_size: -
cdr3_nt: TGCAGTGCTCGGCTCGCGGGGAGCGGGACCCAGTACTTC
cdr3_aa: CSARLAGSGTQYF

j_call: TRBJ2-1
d_call: -
v_call: TRBV5-1
clone_size: few
cdr3_nt: TGCGCCAGCAGCTTGGGGGGAGCGGAGCACGTCAGTGAGCAGTTCTTC
cdr3_aa: CASSLGGAEHVSEQFF

j_call: TRBJ2-1
d_call: -
v_call: TRBV18
clone_size: few
cdr3_nt: TGTGCCAGCAGAATATCCTACAATGAGCAGTTCTTC
cdr3_aa: CASRISYNEQFF

j_call: TRBJ2-1
d_call: TRBD2
v_call: TRBV12-3/TRBV12-4
clone_size: -
cdr3_nt: TGTGCCAGCAGTTTAGGGGGACTAGCGGGAAGGTTGGATGAGCAGTTCTTC
cdr3_aa: CASSLGGLAGRLDEQFF

j_call: TRBJ1-1
d_call: -
v_call: TRBV20-1
clone_size: -
cdr3_nt: TGCAGTGCTAGAGATCATGAGGCCAGGCGGAGGACTGAAGCTTTCTTT
cdr3_aa: CSARDHEARRRTEAFF

j_call: TRBJ2-5
d_call: TRBD2
v_call: TRBV9
clone_size: few
cdr3_nt: TGTGCCAGCAGCGTAGAGACTAGCCCGGGGACCCAGTACTTC
cdr3_aa: CASSVETSPGTQYF

j_call: TRBJ2-3
d_call: -
v_call: TRBV10-3
clone_size: few
cdr3_nt: TGTGCCATCAGTGAACCTAGGGTTGAATCGACAGATACGCAGTATTTT
cdr3_aa: CAISEPRVESTDTQYF

j_call: TRBJ1-2
d_call: -
v_call: TRBV12-3/TRBV12-4
clone_size: -
cdr3_nt: TGTGCCAGCAGTGGGGCTAGAAACTATGGCTACACCTTC
cdr3_aa: CASSGARNYGYTF

j_call: TRBJ2-1
d_call: -
v_call: TRBV3-1
clone_size: few
cdr3_nt: TGTGCCAGCAGCCAAGAAACGAGCCGGAAAAATGAGCAGTTCTTC
cdr3_aa: CASSQETSRKNEQFF

j_call: TRBJ1-5
d_call: -
v_call: TRBV20-1
clone_size: few
cdr3_nt: TGCAGTGCCACAACGGGGCAGCCCCAGCATTTT
cdr3_aa: CSATTGQPQHF

j_call: TRBJ1-1
d_call: TRBD1
v_call: TRBV5-1
clone_size: few
cdr3_nt: TGCGCCAGCAGATCTGACAGGGGGCTGAACACTGAAGCTTTCTTT
cdr3_aa: CASRSDRGLNTEAFF